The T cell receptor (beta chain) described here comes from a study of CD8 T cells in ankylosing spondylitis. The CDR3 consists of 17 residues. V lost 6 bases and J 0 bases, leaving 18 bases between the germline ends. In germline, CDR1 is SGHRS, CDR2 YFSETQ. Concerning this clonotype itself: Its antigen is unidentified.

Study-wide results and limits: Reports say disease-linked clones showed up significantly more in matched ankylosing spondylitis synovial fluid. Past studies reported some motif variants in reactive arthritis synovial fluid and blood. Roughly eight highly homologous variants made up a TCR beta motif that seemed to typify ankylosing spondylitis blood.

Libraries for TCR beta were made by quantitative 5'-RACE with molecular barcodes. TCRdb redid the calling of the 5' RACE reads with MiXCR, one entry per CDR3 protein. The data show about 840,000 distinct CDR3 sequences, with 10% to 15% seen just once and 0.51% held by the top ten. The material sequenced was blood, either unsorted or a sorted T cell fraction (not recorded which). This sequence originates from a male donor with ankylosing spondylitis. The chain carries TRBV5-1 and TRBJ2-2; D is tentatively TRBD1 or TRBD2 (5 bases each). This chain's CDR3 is CASTWGPTGPNTGELFF. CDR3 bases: TGCGCCAGCACCTGGGGTCCGACGGGGCCGAACACCGGGGAGCTGTTTTTT. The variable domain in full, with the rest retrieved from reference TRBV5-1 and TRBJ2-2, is KAGVTQTPRYLIKTRGQQVTLSCSPISGHRSVSWYQQTPGQGLQFLFEYFSETQRNKGNFPGRFSGRQFSNSRSEMNVSTLELGDSALYLCASTWGPTGPNTGELFFGEGSRLTVL.